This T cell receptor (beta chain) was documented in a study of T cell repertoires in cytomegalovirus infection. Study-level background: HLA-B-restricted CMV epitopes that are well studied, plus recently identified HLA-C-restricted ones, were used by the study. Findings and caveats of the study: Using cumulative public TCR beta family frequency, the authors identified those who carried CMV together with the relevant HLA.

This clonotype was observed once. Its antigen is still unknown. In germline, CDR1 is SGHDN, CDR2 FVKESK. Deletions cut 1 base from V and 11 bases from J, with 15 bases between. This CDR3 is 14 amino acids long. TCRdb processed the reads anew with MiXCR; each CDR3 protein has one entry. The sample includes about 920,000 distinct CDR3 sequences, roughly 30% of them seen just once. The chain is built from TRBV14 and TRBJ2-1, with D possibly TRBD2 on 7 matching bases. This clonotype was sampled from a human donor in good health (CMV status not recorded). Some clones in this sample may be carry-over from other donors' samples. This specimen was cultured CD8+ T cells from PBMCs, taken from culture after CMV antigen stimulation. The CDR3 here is CASSQGGGSRKQFF. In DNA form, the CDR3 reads TGTGCCAGCAGCCAAGGGGGGGGCTCCCGCAAGCAGTTCTTC.